These T cell receptor beta chains were read from a single sample in a study of blood T cell repertoires in COVID-19. The data were produced by immunoSEQ multiplex PCR, yet TCRdb's version contains in-frame clones alone and is incomplete. The data show fewer than 450,000 clones, approximately 89% seen once. Specimen: peripheral blood. The receptor source for this set is a woman between 50 and 59 years old with COVID-19, enrolled during active disease. Both conserved end residues are part of each CDR3. A D gene is named only where the DNA matches it firmly. Size is stated for part of the rows, as once, few or many counts, or as a class when the clone is expanded.

abundance: .; v_gene: TRBV4-1; j_gene: TRBJ2-5; d_gene: TRBD2; CDR3nt: TGCGCCAGCAGCCGAGGACTAGCGGGGTCGGGAGAGACCCAGTACTTC; CDR3aa: CASSRGLAGSGETQYF
abundance: few; v_gene: TRBV27; j_gene: TRBJ2-7; d_gene: .; CDR3nt: TGTGCCAGCACCCTTCGAACAGGGAGAATCTACGAGCAGTACTTC; CDR3aa: CASTLRTGRIYEQYF
abundance: .; v_gene: TRBV2; j_gene: TRBJ1-6; d_gene: .; CDR3nt: TGTGCCAGCAGTGAAGGACAGACCAATTCACCCCTCCACTTT; CDR3aa: CASSEGQTNSPLHF
abundance: once; v_gene: TRBV19; j_gene: TRBJ2-1; d_gene: TRBD2; CDR3nt: TGTGCCAGTACCAAGCGGGGGGACAATGAGCAGTTCTTC; CDR3aa: CASTKRGDNEQFF
abundance: few; v_gene: TRBV19; j_gene: TRBJ1-6; d_gene: TRBD1; CDR3nt: TGTGCCAGTAATTCCGGGACAGGGTCCTATAATTCACCCCTCCACTTT; CDR3aa: CASNSGTGSYNSPLHF
abundance: few; v_gene: TRBV19; j_gene: TRBJ1-1; d_gene: TRBD1; CDR3nt: TGTGCCAGTAGTCAAACAGGGGACACTGAAGCTTTCTTT; CDR3aa: CASSQTGDTEAFF
abundance: .; v_gene: TRBV4-1; j_gene: TRBJ1-4; d_gene: .; CDR3nt: TGCGCCAGCAGCCAAGGGAGAGCCCGGGGGACTAATGAAAAACTGTTTTTT; CDR3aa: CASSQGRARGTNEKLFF
abundance: .; v_gene: TRBV30; j_gene: TRBJ2-3; d_gene: TRBD2; CDR3nt: TGTGCCTGGACCGGACTAGCGGTACGAGATACGCAGTATTTT; CDR3aa: CAWTGLAVRDTQYF
abundance: .; v_gene: TRBV25-1; j_gene: TRBJ1-6; d_gene: .; CDR3nt: TGTGCCAGCAGTGGAAGAGATCTAAATTCACCCCTCCACTTT; CDR3aa: CASSGRDLNSPLHF
abundance: .; v_gene: TRBV6-5; j_gene: TRBJ2-7; d_gene: TRBD1; CDR3nt: TGTGCCAGCAGTCAAAGCAGGGGGCTTCTGTACTTC; CDR3aa: CASSQSRGLLYF
abundance: .; v_gene: TRBV5-6; j_gene: TRBJ1-3; d_gene: .; CDR3nt: TGTGCCAGCAGCGAAGGGGCTGGGTCTGGAAACACCATATATTTT; CDR3aa: CASSEGAGSGNTIYF
abundance: .; v_gene: TRBV19; j_gene: TRBJ1-2; d_gene: TRBD1; CDR3nt: TGTGCCAGTAGTATCGGGACAGGAGGTGACTATGGCTACACCTTC; CDR3aa: CASSIGTGGDYGYTF
abundance: few; v_gene: TRBV2; j_gene: TRBJ1-4; d_gene: TRBD1; CDR3nt: TGTGCCAGCAGAACCGAGGGGGCGGGTAATGAAAAACTGTTTTTT; CDR3aa: CASRTEGAGNEKLFF
abundance: .; v_gene: TRBV19; j_gene: TRBJ2-7; d_gene: .; CDR3nt: TGTGCCCGCCGGGGGGCGCGAAATTTAGGCGAGCAGTACTTC; CDR3aa: CARRGARNLGEQYF
abundance: .; v_gene: TRBV7-3; j_gene: TRBJ2-3; d_gene: TRBD1; CDR3nt: TGTGCCAGCAGCCCCGGGACAGGGGGTTTAGATACGCAGTATTTT; CDR3aa: CASSPGTGGLDTQYF
abundance: .; v_gene: TRBV7-3; j_gene: TRBJ2-3; d_gene: .; CDR3nt: TGTGCCAGCAGCTTTATCGGGGCAGATACGCAGTATTTT; CDR3aa: CASSFIGADTQYF
abundance: .; v_gene: TRBV19; j_gene: TRBJ1-3; d_gene: .; CDR3nt: TGTGCCAGTAAGCTTGGGACTCAAGTCTCTGGAAACACCATATATTTT; CDR3aa: CASKLGTQVSGNTIYF
abundance: .; v_gene: TRBV6-1; j_gene: TRBJ2-7; d_gene: TRBD2; CDR3nt: TGTGCCAGCAGTGAAGAGCGGGGCTACGAGCAGTACTTC; CDR3aa: CASSEERGYEQYF
abundance: .; v_gene: TRBV2; j_gene: TRBJ2-5; d_gene: .; CDR3nt: TGTGCCAGCAGCCCGAGGGGGGGGGAGATGGAGACCCAGTACTTC; CDR3aa: CASSPRGGEMETQYF
abundance: .; v_gene: TRBV19; j_gene: TRBJ2-3; d_gene: .; CDR3nt: TGTGCCAGTAGCTCCGCCGGGTGGAGAACAGATACGCAGTATTTT; CDR3aa: CASSSAGWRTDTQYF
abundance: .; v_gene: TRBV19; j_gene: TRBJ1-3; d_gene: .; CDR3nt: TGTGCCAGTAGTAATCCAGGCCGTGGAAACACCATATATTTT; CDR3aa: CASSNPGRGNTIYF
abundance: once; v_gene: TRBV18; j_gene: TRBJ2-7; d_gene: TRBD1; CDR3nt: TGTGCCAGCTCACCTCCAGGGGGCAGCGCCTACGAGCAGTACTTC; CDR3aa: CASSPPGGSAYEQYF